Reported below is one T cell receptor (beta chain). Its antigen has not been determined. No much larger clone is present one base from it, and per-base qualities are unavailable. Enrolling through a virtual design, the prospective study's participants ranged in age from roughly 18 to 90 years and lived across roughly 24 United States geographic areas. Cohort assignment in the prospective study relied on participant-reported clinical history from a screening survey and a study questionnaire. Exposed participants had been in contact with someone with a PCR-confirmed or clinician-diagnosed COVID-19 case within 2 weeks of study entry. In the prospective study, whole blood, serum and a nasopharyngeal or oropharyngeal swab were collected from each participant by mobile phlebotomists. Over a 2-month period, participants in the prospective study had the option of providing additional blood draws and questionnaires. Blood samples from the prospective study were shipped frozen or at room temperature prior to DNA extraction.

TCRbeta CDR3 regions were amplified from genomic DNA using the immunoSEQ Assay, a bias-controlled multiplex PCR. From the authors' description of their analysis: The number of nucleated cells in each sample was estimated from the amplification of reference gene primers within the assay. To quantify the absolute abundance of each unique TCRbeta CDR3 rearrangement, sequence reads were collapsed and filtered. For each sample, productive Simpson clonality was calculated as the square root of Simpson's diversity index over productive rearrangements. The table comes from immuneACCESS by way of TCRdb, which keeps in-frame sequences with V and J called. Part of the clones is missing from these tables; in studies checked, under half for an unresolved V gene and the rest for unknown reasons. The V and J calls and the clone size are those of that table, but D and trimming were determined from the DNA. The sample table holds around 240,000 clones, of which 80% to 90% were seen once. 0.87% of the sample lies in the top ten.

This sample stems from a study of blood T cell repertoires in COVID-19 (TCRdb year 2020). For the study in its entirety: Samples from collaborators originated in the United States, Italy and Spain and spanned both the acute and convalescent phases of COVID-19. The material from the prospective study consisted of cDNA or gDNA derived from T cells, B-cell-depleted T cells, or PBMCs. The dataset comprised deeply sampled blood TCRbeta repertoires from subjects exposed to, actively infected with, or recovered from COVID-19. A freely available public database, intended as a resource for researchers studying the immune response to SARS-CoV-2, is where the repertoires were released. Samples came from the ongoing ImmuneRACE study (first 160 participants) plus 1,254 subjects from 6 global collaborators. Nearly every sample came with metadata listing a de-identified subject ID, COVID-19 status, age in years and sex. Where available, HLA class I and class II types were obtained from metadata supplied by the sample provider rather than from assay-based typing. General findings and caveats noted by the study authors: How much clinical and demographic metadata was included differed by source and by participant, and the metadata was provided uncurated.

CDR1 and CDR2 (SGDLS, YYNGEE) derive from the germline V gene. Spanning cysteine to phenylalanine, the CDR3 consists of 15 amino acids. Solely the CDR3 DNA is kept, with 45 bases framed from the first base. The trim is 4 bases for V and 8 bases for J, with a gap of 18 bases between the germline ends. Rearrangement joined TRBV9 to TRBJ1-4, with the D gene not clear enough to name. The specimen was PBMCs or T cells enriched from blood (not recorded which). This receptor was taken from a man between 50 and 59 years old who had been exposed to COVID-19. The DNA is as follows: TGTGCCAGCAGCTCTACCCCAGGCCAGGTCGAAAAACTGTTTTTT. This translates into CASSSTPGQVEKLFF.